A selection of T cell receptor beta chains follows, all from one sample in a study of blood T cell repertoires in COVID-19. Method: immunoSEQ multiplex PCR; TCRdb's copy keeps in-frame clones and lacks some. This sample yields about 280,000 clones, of which around 85% are seen a single time; 2% to 3% belongs to the top ten. Sequenced sample: PBMCs or T cells enriched from blood (not recorded which). Receptor source: a woman aged 50 to 65 who had recovered from COVID-19. Each CDR3 is given with its conserved first and last residue. Each record gives: J gene, V gene, D gene, CDR3 DNA, CDR3 protein. D genes are given only for firm matches.

>TRBJ1-5|TRBV12-3/TRBV12-4|.
TGTGCCAGCAGTTCTTATCATCAGCCCCAGCATTTT
CASSSYHQPQHF
>TRBJ2-7|TRBV2|.
TGTGCCAGCAGTGGGGGCGGGGATTGGGGCGAGCAGTACTTC
CASSGGGDWGEQYF
>TRBJ1-2|TRBV7-8|.
TGTGCCAGCAGCTTAGCGGCCGGGGATCGCTATGGCTACACCTTC
CASSLAAGDRYGYTF
>TRBJ2-5|TRBV3-1/TRBV3-2|TRBD2
TGTGCCAGCAGCCAAGCTTCGCTAGCGGGGGATGGTGAGACCCAGTACTTC
CASSQASLAGDGETQYF
>TRBJ2-7|TRBV25-1|.
TGTGCCAGCATGGAGGACTCTTACGAGCAGTACTTC
CASMEDSYEQYF
>TRBJ2-5|TRBV18|TRBD2
TGTGCCAGCAACCCCGGGGAGGGGACCCAGTACTTC
CASNPGEGTQYF
>TRBJ1-2|TRBV28|TRBD1
TGTGCCAGCAGCGACAGGGTTCGTAACTATGGCTACACCTTC
CASSDRVRNYGYTF
>TRBJ1-1|TRBV18|.
TGTGCCAGCTCACCCTCCGAATCAGTGAACACTGAAGCTTTCTTT
CASSPSESVNTEAFF
>TRBJ2-3|TRBV7-9|TRBD2
TGTGCCAGCAGCTTAGGGTGGGACTACGAGGGGCCAGATACGCAGTATTTT
CASSLGWDYEGPDTQYF
>TRBJ1-1|TRBV7-2|.
TGTGCCAGCAGCGCGGCCGGGTTATTGGAAGCTTTCTTT
CASSAAGLLEAFF
>TRBJ1-5|TRBV5-5|.
TGTGCCAGCAGCCAGGATCAGGTTGGGCAGCCCCAGCATTTT
CASSQDQVGQPQHF
>TRBJ2-7|TRBV2|TRBD2
TGTGCCAGCAGGGGGTCTAGCGGGATCACTTCCTACGAGCAGTACTTC
CASRGSSGITSYEQYF